This section outlines one T cell receptor (beta chain) sequence together with its context. No antigen is known for it. Per the germline V gene, CDR1 is LNHDA and CDR2 is SQIVND (reference sequence). This CDR3 region has 15 residues. Trimming removed 6 bases from V and 4 bases from J; junction bases left unmatched: 9. This entry is derived from a study of cytomegalovirus exposure and HLA in healthy donors. The primer mix had 60 Vbeta and 13 Jbeta primers. Measured with immunoSEQ multiplex PCR; TCRdb has only the in-frame clones, and not every one. The sample includes 70,000 to 100,000 clones, approximately 71% of them seen just once. The study's findings and limits: A further, later analysis showed that HLA-associated TCR beta chains (compared with equally common others) were more clonally expanded. Researchers catalogued under 200 TCR beta chains as cytomegalovirus-associated. A previous analysis found most TCR beta V segments productive roughly 87% or roughly 30% of the time. Roughly uniform depth of sequencing across donors was assumed in presence/absence analyses.

The gene calls are TRBV19 and TRBJ1-5, with 7 bases that match TRBD1. Input material: PBMCs. This clonotype was obtained from a man aged 45-60 years in good health and CMV-seronegative. The CDR3: CASRRQGGGNQPQHF. In DNA form, the CDR3 reads TGTGCCAGTAGGCGACAGGGTGGGGGGAATCAGCCCCAGCATTTT.